The 26 T cell receptor beta chains below were found in one sample sequenced in a study of post-analysis software for immune sequencing data. These TCRs are of unknown antigen specificity. The study's findings and limits: Four or five TRBV segments, including TRBV5-6, TRBV5-1 and TRBV20-1, were more frequent in patients than controls.

cDNA libraries for TCR beta contained unique molecular identifiers. TCRdb reprocessed the PCR reads via MiXCR and lists one record per CDR3 protein. The sample holds 250,000 to 300,000 distinct CDR3 sequences, less than 40% seen once. The sample comprised blood. The receptor source for this set is a girl aged 10 to 17 with multiple sclerosis.

The chain's CDR3 is CAWTVLPGAGSNTGELFF. In nucleotides, the CDR3 is TGTGCCTGGACTGTACTACCGGGAGCGGGATCGAACACCGGGGAGCTGTTTTTT. The V call is TRBV30, the J call TRBJ2-2; 7 positions agree with TRBD2. V lost 4 bases and J lost 0; bases outside the gene matches: 14. The germline V gene encodes CDR1 GTSNPN and CDR2 SVGIG (reference sequence). CDR3 length: 18 residues.

In this sample, this clonotype turned up many times. The chain recombines TRBV5-1 with TRBJ2-1; D is possibly TRBD1 (6 bases). The V and J ends lost 2 bases and 14 bases respectively, with 11 bases between them. The CDR3 extends over 11 amino acids. Germline CDR1 and CDR2: SGHRS and YFSETQ. The CDR3 sequence: CASSLGRGEFF. The DNA for the CDR3 is TGCGCCAGCAGCTTAGGCAGGGGAGAGTTCTTC.

As to this clonotype: This clone may be a read error of a much larger clone one base away. This rearrangement joins TRBV6-1 to TRBJ2-3; 7 bases match TRBD2. V was pared by 6 bases and J by 6 bases, with 9 bases of the junction left unmatched. The CDR3 has 14 amino acids. CDR1 is MNHNS and CDR2 is SASEGT in the germline V gene. The CDR3 DNA reads as TGTGCCAGCAGCGACGGGGGGTTGGTGGATACGCAGTATTTT. Protein: CASSDGGLVDTQYF.

The chain recombines TRBV27 with TRBJ2-1, with 8 bases lining up with TRBD1. The V gene's germline CDR1 is MNHEY and CDR2 SMNVEV (reference sequence). Losses at the gene ends were 5 bases for V and 4 bases for J; bases not matched to a gene: 10. The CDR3 has 16 amino acids. CDR3 in DNA: TGTGCCAGCAGTCTGACAGGGGTTGCTGTTTACAATGAGCAGTTCTTC. Protein: CASSLTGVAVYNEQFF.

This clonotype was observed many times. The gene calls are TRBV10-3 and TRBJ2-3, with TRBD2 matching 9 bases. Germline CDR1 is ENHRY and CDR2 is SYGVKD. Germline trimming cut 6 bases from V and 1 base from J; bases unmatched to any gene: 5. The CDR3 consists of 15 residues. CDR3: CAIRDRTSGTDTQYF. The CDR3 coding sequence is TGTGCCATCAGGGATCGGACTAGCGGCACAGATACGCAGTATTTT.

A few counts support this clonotype. This chain uses TRBV12-3 or TRBV12-4 with TRBJ1-6; possible D gene TRBD1, 5 bases. The length of the CDR3 is 12 residues. V dropped 7 bases and J dropped 11 bases, with 12 bases sitting between them. The DNA of the CDR3 is TGTGCCAGCAAAACAGGCGTAACACCCCTCCACTTT. Its protein product is CASKTGVTPLHF.

The chain combines TRBV6-6 with TRBJ2-7; perhaps TRBD2 as D (7 bases). The V end lost 0 bases, the J end lost 10 bases, and 19 bases lay between the germline ends. The CDR3 extends over 15 amino acids. CDR1 and CDR2 from the germline V gene are MNHNY and SVGAGI (reference sequence). In DNA form, the CDR3 reads TGTGCCAGCAGTTACTCGGACCCAGGGAGGGACACCCAGTACTTC. Residues: CASSYSDPGRDTQYF.

This clonotype was picked up many times. The chain employs TRBV6-5 and TRBJ1-6; a weak D match, TRBD1 (6 bases). Trimming pared 6 bases from V and 3 bases from J, leaving 15 bases between. The CDR3 sequence is 16 residues long. CDR1 and CDR2 from the germline V gene are MNHEY and SVGAGI. The CDR3: CASRRGGDNYNSPLHF. CDR3 in DNA: TGTGCCAGCAGAAGAGGTGGGGACAACTATAATTCACCCCTCCACTTT.

The chain links TRBV12-3 or TRBV12-4 to TRBJ2-4; 9 positions match TRBD1. This CDR3 comprises 16 residues. J gave up 0 bases and V 6 bases, and 6 bases lay outside the gene matches. CDR3 sequence (DNA): TGTGCCAGCAGACTTGGGACAGGGAAAGCCAAAAACATTCAGTACTTC. It specifies CASRLGTGKAKNIQYF.

Many counts were recorded for this clonotype. The gene calls are TRBV4-1 and TRBJ2-3; 9 bases are shared with TRBD1. The CDR3 spans 14 residues. V gave up 3 bases and J gave up 5 bases; unmatched junction bases: 3. Germline V gene lookup returns CDR1 MGHRA and CDR2 YSYEKL. CDR3 nucleotides: TGCGCCAGCAGCCAGTTGGACAGGGGAGATACGCAGTATTTT. It yields the protein CASSQLDRGDTQYF.

This clonotype has more than one count but fewer than ten. Given a much more abundant clone one base away, this may be a read error. CDR3 DNA sequence: TGTGCCAGCAGCTGGGGGACAGGGGGCTTTGAGCAGTTCTTC. Translated, it gives CASSWGTGGFEQFF. This sequence joins TRBV5-5 and TRBJ2-1; 12 nucleotides align to TRBD1. This CDR3 is 14 amino acids long. Trimming at V came to 3 bases and at J to 9 bases, leaving 4 bases not matched to a gene. In germline, CDR1 is SGHKS, CDR2 YYEKEE (reference sequence). The variable domain in full, completed from reference TRBV5-5 and TRBJ2-1, reads DAGVTQSPTHLIKTRGQQVTLRCSPISGHKSVSWYQQVLGQGPQFIFQYYEKEERGRGNFPDRFSARQFPNYSSELNVNALLLGDSALYLCASSWGTGGFEQFFGPGTRLTVL.

In this sample, this clonotype turned up many times. CDR3 protein: CAISEATGGADGYTF. CDR3 DNA sequence: TGTGCCATCAGTGAGGCGACAGGGGGCGCGGATGGCTACACCTTC. V gene TRBV10-3 combines with J gene TRBJ1-2; 10 bases fit TRBD1. Germline values: CDR1 ENHRY, CDR2 SYGVKD. V lost 2 bases, J lost 6 bases, and 6 bases stayed unmatched. This CDR3 contains 15 residues.

The chain employs TRBV7-9 and TRBJ1-4; D may be TRBD1 (5 bases). V lost 2 bases to trimming and J lost 8 bases, with 15 bases between them. Germline V CDR1 and CDR2: SEHNR, FQNEAQ (reference sequence). The CDR3 is made up of 15 amino acids. As DNA, the CDR3 is TGTGCCAGCAGCTTAAGCAGGGTAGGAAAAGAAAAACTGTTTTTT. Translating it yields CASSLSRVGKEKLFF.

This clonotype was found many times. The chain uses TRBV20-1 and TRBJ2-1; TRBD2 aligns across 7 bases. The CDR3 extends over 15 amino acids. With V trimmed by 8 bases and J by 9 bases, 19 bases remained unmatched. The germline gives CDR1 DFQATT, CDR2 SNEGSKA (reference sequence). This CDR3 is CSLSSGTTVHVEQFF. The CDR3 DNA is TGCAGTCTATCTTCCGGGACTACCGTACATGTTGAGCAGTTCTTC.

As to this clonotype: Its ends do not fully match the called genes, so a read error is possible. The chain combines TRBV18 with TRBJ2-1; 7 positions match TRBD2. The germline V gene encodes CDR1 KGHSH and CDR2 LQKENI. The CDR3 spans 15 residues. CDR3 residues: CASSPPGGRYNGQFF. The CDR3 DNA is TGTGCCAGCTCACCACCGGGGGGGAGATACAATGGGCAGTTCTTC. The variable domain in full, completed from reference TRBV18 and TRBJ2-1, reads NAGVMQNPRHLVRRRGQEARLRCSPMKGHSHVYWYRQLPEEGLKFMVYLQKENIIDESGMPKERFSAEFPKEGPSILRIQQVVRGDSAAYFCASSPPGGRYNGQFFGPGTRLTVL.

In this sample, this clonotype turned up many times. V and J are TRBV5-1 and TRBJ2-5, with TRBD2 matching over 11 bases. V lost 7 bases and J lost 2; bases outside the gene matches: 4. The CDR3 runs 14 residues. Germline CDR1 reads SGHRS; CDR2 reads YFSETQ. The CDR3 DNA reads TGCGCCAGCCAGACTAGCGGGGCGCAAGAGACCCAGTACTTC. Amino acids: CASQTSGAQETQYF.

This clonotype was seen a few times. The chain carries TRBV5-1 and TRBJ2-5; D is possibly TRBD2 (8 bases). Trimming took 7 bases from V and 2 from J, leaving 15 bases between them. CDR1 and CDR2 (germline): SGHRS, YFSETQ. CDR3 length equals 14 residues. DNA of the CDR3: TGCGCCAGCTCCGGGAGGGGGCCGCAAGAGACCCAGTACTTC. It codes for CASSGRGPQETQYF.

This clonotype was counted many times. The chain is built from TRBV4-2 and TRBJ2-1; the D gene is possibly TRBD2 (7 bases). The germline gives CDR1 LGHNA, CDR2 YNFKEQ. This CDR3 has 17 amino acids. V was pared by 4 bases and J by 0 bases, with 16 bases between. The chain's CDR3 is CASSPDGGGHSYNEQFF. CDR3 sequence (DNA): TGTGCCAGCAGCCCGGACGGCGGGGGCCACTCCTACAATGAGCAGTTCTTC.

The J gene is TRBJ2-1, the V gene TRBV20-1; 12 bases fit TRBD2. CDR3 size: 14 residues. V lost 6 bases and J lost 2; bases outside the gene matches: 2. Germline V CDR1 and CDR2: DFQATT, SNEGSKA (reference sequence). The CDR3 protein is CSARLAGAYNEQFF. In DNA, the CDR3 is TGCAGTGCGAGACTAGCGGGGGCCTACAATGAGCAGTTCTTC.

This clonotype was observed at least ten times. The rearrangement links TRBV29-1 to TRBJ2-2; 7 bases agree with TRBD1. Germline assignment: CDR1 SQVTM and CDR2 ANQGSEA. V shed 7 bases, J shed 5 bases, and the junction held 1 base outside the gene matches. The CDR3 is 11 residues long. The CDR3 loop reads CSGQGTGELFF. In DNA, the CDR3 is TGCAGCGGACAGGGTACCGGGGAGCTGTTTTTT.

This clonotype turned up a few times. The chain's CDR3 is CASSYSETSGAFF. CDR3 nucleotides: TGTGCCAGCAGTTACTCGGAGACGTCTGGGGCTTTCTTT. The rearrangement uses TRBV6-5 and TRBJ1-1; D ambiguous. Germline V gene sequence: CDR1 MNHEY, CDR2 SVGAGI. V lost 0 bases and J lost 11, with 13 bases in between. The CDR3 contains 13 residues.

This clonotype was found once. This chain connects TRBV12-3 or TRBV12-4 to TRBJ2-1, with 9 bases lining up with TRBD2. The CDR3 totals 15 residues. With V trimmed by 7 bases and J by 2 bases, 6 bases remained unmatched. The CDR3 loop is CASTPIAGAYNEQFF. Written as DNA, the CDR3 is TGTGCCAGCACCCCTATAGCGGGGGCCTACAATGAGCAGTTCTTC.

Concerning this clonotype itself: This may be a read error, as it is one base from a much larger clone. This chain joins TRBV7-9 and TRBJ2-3; 8 positions agree with TRBD1. This CDR3 comprises 16 residues. Germline values: CDR1 SEHNR, CDR2 FQNEAQ (reference sequence). CDR3 DNA sequence: TGTGCCAGCAGCCCTCGGACAGGGCTCGGCACAGATGCGCAGTATTTT. Translating gives CASSPRTGLGTDAQYF.

This clonotype was seen ten or more times. The chain is built from TRBV6-6 and TRBJ1-2, with D tentatively TRBD1 (6 bases). Germline V CDR1 and CDR2: MNHNY, SVGAGI (reference sequence). CDR3 length: 16 residues. The V gene lost 4 bases and the J gene lost 8 bases, with 23 bases spanning the gap. CDR3 loop: CASSSPGTTMTQGYTF. The CDR3 region has the DNA TGTGCCAGCAGTTCCCCAGGGACAACTATGACCCAAGGCTACACCTTC.

V and J are TRBV2 and TRBJ2-7, with TRBD1 matching over 8 bases. Unmatched junction bases numbered 9, after V lost 5 bases and J lost 3 bases. The length of the CDR3 is 15 residues. Germline V gene lookup returns CDR1 SNHLY and CDR2 FYNNEI. This chain's CDR3 is CASSYRDRSFYEQYF. As DNA, the CDR3 is TGTGCCAGCAGTTACCGGGACAGGAGTTTCTACGAGCAGTACTTC.

The table lists this clonotype with a few counts. The V and J genes are TRBV7-9 and TRBJ2-7; D is undetermined. Gene TRBJ2-5 matches the end of the DNA better, so the J call may be wrong. CDR1 SEHNR and CDR2 FQNEAQ come from the germline V gene (reference sequence). This CDR3 contains 12 residues. Here the CDR3 reads CASSHTLETQYF. The CDR3 nucleotides are TGTGCCAGCAGCCATACGCTGGAGACCCAGTACTTC.